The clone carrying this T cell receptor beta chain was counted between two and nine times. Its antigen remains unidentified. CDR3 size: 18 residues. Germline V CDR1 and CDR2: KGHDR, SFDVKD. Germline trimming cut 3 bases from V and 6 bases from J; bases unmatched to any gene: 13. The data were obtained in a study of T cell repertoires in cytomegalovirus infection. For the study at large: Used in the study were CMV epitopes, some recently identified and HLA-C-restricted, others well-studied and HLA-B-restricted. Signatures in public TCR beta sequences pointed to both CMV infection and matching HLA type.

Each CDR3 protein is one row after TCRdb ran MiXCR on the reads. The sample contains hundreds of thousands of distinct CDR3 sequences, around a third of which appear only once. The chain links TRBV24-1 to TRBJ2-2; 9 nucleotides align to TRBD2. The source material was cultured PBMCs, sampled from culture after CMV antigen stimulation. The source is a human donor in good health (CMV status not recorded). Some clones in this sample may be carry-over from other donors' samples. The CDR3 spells CATSDGDIAGAVSGELFF. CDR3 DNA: TGTGCCACCAGTGATGGAGACATAGCGGGGGCGGTCTCCGGGGAGCTGTTTTTT.